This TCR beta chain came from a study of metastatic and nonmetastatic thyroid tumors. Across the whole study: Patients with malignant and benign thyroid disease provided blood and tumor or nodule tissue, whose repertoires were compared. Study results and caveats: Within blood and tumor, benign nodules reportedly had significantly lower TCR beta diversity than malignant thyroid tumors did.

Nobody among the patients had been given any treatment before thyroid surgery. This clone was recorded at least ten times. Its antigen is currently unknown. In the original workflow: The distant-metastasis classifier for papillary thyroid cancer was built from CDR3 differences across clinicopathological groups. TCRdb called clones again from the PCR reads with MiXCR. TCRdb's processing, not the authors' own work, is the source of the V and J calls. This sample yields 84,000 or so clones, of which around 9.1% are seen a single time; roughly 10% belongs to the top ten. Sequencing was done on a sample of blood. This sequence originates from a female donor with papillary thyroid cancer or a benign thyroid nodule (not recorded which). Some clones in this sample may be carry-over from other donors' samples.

The CDR3 region is CASSPSGTGLYEQYF. The CDR3 nucleotides are TGCGCCAGCAGCCCGTCCGGGACAGGGCTCTACGAGCAGTACTTC. J is TRBJ2-7 and V is TRBV5-1; 9 bases agree with TRBD1. The V segment lost 4 bases and the J segment 3 bases; nucleotides outside the gene matches: 8. The CDR3 is 15 residues long. The germline CDR1 and CDR2 sequences are SGHRS and YFSETQ.